This T cell receptor beta chain was profiled in a study of cytomegalovirus exposure and HLA in healthy donors. Primers: 60 Vbeta forward and 13 Jbeta reverse. The assay was immunoSEQ multiplex PCR, and TCRdb's table has in-frame clones only and misses some. The sample lists 120,000 or so clones, 70% to 80% occurring once. This clone turned up a few times. The sample taken for sequencing was PBMCs. This TCR came from a man aged 18-30 years in good health and CMV-seronegative.

The CDR3 region has the DNA TGCGCCAGCAGCCAAGAGGGCCCACAGGGTTCCTATAATTCACCCCTCCACTTT. Protein sequence: CASSQEGPQGSYNSPLHF. The chain joins TRBV4-3 to TRBJ1-6, with D tentatively TRBD1 (6 bases). Trimming took 0 bases from V and 1 from J, leaving 13 bases between them. The length of the CDR3 is 18 residues. The germline CDR1 and CDR2 sequences are LGHNA and YSLEER.